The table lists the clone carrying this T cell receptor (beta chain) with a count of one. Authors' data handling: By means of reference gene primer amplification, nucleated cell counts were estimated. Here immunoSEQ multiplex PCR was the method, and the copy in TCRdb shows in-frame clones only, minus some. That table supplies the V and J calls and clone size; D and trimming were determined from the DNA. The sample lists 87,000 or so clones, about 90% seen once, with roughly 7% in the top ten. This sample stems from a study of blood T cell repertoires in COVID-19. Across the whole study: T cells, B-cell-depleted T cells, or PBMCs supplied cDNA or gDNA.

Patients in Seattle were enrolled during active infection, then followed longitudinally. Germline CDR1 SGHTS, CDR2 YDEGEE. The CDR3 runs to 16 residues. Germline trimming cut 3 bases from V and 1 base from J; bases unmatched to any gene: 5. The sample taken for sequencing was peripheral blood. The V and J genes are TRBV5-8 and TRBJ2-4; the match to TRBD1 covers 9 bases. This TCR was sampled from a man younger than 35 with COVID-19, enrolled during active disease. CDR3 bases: TGTGCCAGCAGCTCCGGACAGGGGAGGGCCAAAAACATTCAGTACTTC. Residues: CASSSGQGRAKNIQYF.